These 22 T cell receptor beta chains came from one sample sequenced in a study of blood T cells in healthy people across ages. Next came a second PCR, run for about 7 to 12 cycles, which used a sample-barcoded 5' primer along with a J-beta primer mix. TCRdb reprocessed the 5' RACE reads with MiXCR, giving one entry per CDR3 protein. The sample records 1.5 million to 2 million distinct CDR3 sequences, approximately 32% being singletons. Sequencing input: blood. These receptors came from a woman aged 25 to 39 in good health.

This chain links TRBV15 with TRBJ1-1; 7 bases fit TRBD1. The CDR3 runs 14 residues. After removal of 1 base from V and 3 bases from J, the junction contained 2 bases not matched to a gene. Germline-derived CDR1 and CDR2 are LNHNV and YYDKDF (reference sequence). Written as DNA, the CDR3 is TGTGCCACCAGCAGAGGAGGGGGCTACACTGAAGCTTTCTTT. Its translation: CATSRGGGYTEAFF.

The chain links TRBV9 to TRBJ2-7; weak D call: TRBD1 (7 bases). The germline V gene encodes CDR1 SGDLS and CDR2 YYNGEE. CDR3 length: 15 amino acids. V lost 0 bases to trimming and J lost 4 bases, with 14 bases between them. CDR3 residues: CASSVGGGTVYEQYF. CDR3 coding DNA: TGTGCCAGCAGCGTAGGGGGCGGGACAGTTTACGAGCAGTACTTC.

Concerning this clonotype itself: Compared with germline, one end of the junction differs, possibly owing to a read error. The V and J genes are TRBV11-2 and TRBJ2-2, with TRBD2 matching over 14 bases. Germline V gene data show CDR1 as SGHAT and CDR2 as FQNNGV. The CDR3 extends over 18 amino acids. The CDR3 region has the DNA TGTGCCAGCAGCTTGGGACTAGCGGGGGCCCGGGGCACCGGGAAGCTGTTTTTT. It codes for CASSLGLAGARGTGKLFF.

The table lists this clonotype with a few counts. The chain recombines TRBV9 with TRBJ2-1; D is undetermined. With 0 bases removed from V and 0 bases from J, the gap between germline ends came to 10 bases. The germline CDR1 and CDR2 sequences are SGDLS and YYNGEE. The CDR3 covers 16 residues. CDR3 bases: TGTGCCAGCAGCGTAGATTCGGCAAGCTCCTACAATGAGCAGTTCTTC. Translation: CASSVDSASSYNEQFF. The whole variable domain, filled in from reference TRBV9 and TRBJ2-1, reads DSGVTQTPKHLITATGQRVTLRCSPRSGDLSVYWYQQSLDQGLQFLIQYYNGEERAKGNILERFSAQQFPDLHSELNLSSLELGDSALYFCASSVDSASSYNEQFFGPGTRLTVL.

The chain is built from TRBV27 and TRBJ2-7; perhaps D is TRBD1 or TRBD2 (5 bases each). The CDR3 is made up of 16 amino acids. CDR1 is MNHEY, CDR2 SMNVEV, per germline (reference sequence). Trimming pared 5 bases from V and 2 bases from J, leaving 19 bases between. As DNA, the CDR3 is TGTGCCAGCAGTCCACGAATGGGACGGGGAACCTACGAGCAGTACTTC. This translates into CASSPRMGRGTYEQYF.

This clonotype was detected only a few times. The CDR3 loop reads CASSLEGPHYGYTF. CDR3 DNA sequence: TGTGCCAGCAGCTTGGAGGGCCCCCACTATGGCTACACCTTC. The chain carries TRBV5-5 and TRBJ1-2; D unclear. V gave up 0 bases and J gave up 3 bases, with 9 bases separating them. CDR3 length equals 14 residues. Germline V gene data show CDR1 as SGHKS and CDR2 as YYEKEE (reference sequence). Supplemented by reference TRBV5-5 and TRBJ1-2, the full variable domain reads DAGVTQSPTHLIKTRGQQVTLRCSPISGHKSVSWYQQVLGQGPQFIFQYYEKEERGRGNFPDRFSARQFPNYSSELNVNALLLGDSALYLCASSLEGPHYGYTFGSGTRLTVV.

The chain couples TRBV20-1 to TRBJ2-5; the match to TRBD1 covers 10 bases. CDR3 length: 14 amino acids. J lost 11 bases, V lost 4 bases, and 13 bases had no gene match. Germline CDR1 DFQATT, CDR2 SNEGSKA (reference sequence). The CDR3 nucleotides are TGCAGTGCTACTCCGGGACAGGGGCGAGTAGGGCAGTACTTC. This encodes CSATPGQGRVGQYF.

This clonotype was counted ten times or more. V usage is TRBV10-3 and J usage is TRBJ2-7; D is undetermined. CDR1 ENHRY and CDR2 SYGVKD come from the germline V gene. The CDR3 sequence is 15 residues long. Trimming pared 0 bases from V and 5 bases from J, leaving 14 bases between. CDR3 nucleotides: TGTGCCATCAGTGAGTCTGCTAGATTGGTCGACGAGCAGTACTTC. Protein: CAISESARLVDEQYF.

This chain links TRBV6-2 or TRBV6-3 with TRBJ2-2, with D possibly matching TRBD1 (6 bases). Trimming shortened V by 2 bases and J by 5 bases, and 9 bases separated the two germline ends. The CDR3 extends over 14 amino acids. The germline V gene encodes CDR1 MNHEY and CDR2 SVGEGT. In nucleotides, the CDR3 is TGTGCCAGCAGTTACCTACAGGGTACCGGGGAGCTGTTTTTT. This gives the protein CASSYLQGTGELFF.

In its sample, this clonotype was seen once. This chain uses TRBV2 with TRBJ2-6; D might be TRBD2 (5 bases). Germline V lookup: CDR1 SNHLY, CDR2 FYNNEI. The CDR3 has 15 amino acids. Trimming took 8 bases from V and 0 from J, leaving 11 bases between them. The CDR3 sequence: CASEGESSGANVLTF. DNA of the CDR3: TGTGCCAGCGAGGGAGAAAGCTCTGGGGCCAACGTCCTGACTTTC.

The gene calls are TRBV4-2 and TRBJ2-7; 11 positions match TRBD2. The CDR3 runs 17 residues. V trimming: 0 bases; J trimming: 0 bases; junction bases outside the gene matches: 4. CDR1 LGHNA and CDR2 YNFKEQ come from the germline V gene. The CDR3 nucleotides read TGTGCCAGCAGCCAAGAATTAACTAGCGGGAGCTCCTACGAGCAGTACTTC. It is translated as CASSQELTSGSSYEQYF.

This clonotype occurred a few times. The chain recombines TRBV20-1 with TRBJ2-1; 9 nucleotides align to TRBD2. The germline gives CDR1 DFQATT, CDR2 SNEGSKA (reference sequence). There are 14 residues in the CDR3. V trimming: 5 bases; J trimming: 2 bases; junction bases outside the gene matches: 4. CDR3 residues: CSALSGRAYNEQFF. DNA of the CDR3: TGCAGTGCTCTTAGCGGGAGAGCCTACAATGAGCAGTTCTTC.

In this sample, this clonotype turned up a few times. The V gene is TRBV30, the J gene TRBJ2-2, with 8 bases lining up with TRBD2. This CDR3 has 15 amino acids. V dropped 8 bases and J dropped 6; count of bases not matched to a gene: 14. The germline V gene has CDR1 GTSNPN and CDR2 SVGIG (reference sequence). For the CDR3, the DNA is TGTGCCGCCCGCGGGGCGGGAGGTCGTGCCGGGGAGCTGTTTTTT. Protein: CAARGAGGRAGELFF.

CDR3 sequence (DNA): TGTGCCAGTAGTATTGGGATAAGCGAGCAGTTCTTC. It translates to CASSIGISEQFF. The J gene is TRBJ2-1, the V gene TRBV19; no firm D call. This CDR3 has 12 amino acids. CDR1 is LNHDA, CDR2 SQIVND, per germline (reference sequence). V was cut by 3 bases and J by 10 bases, with 10 bases left in between. The variable domain in full, with the rest retrieved from reference TRBV19 and TRBJ2-1, is DGGITQSPKYLFRKEGQNVTLSCEQNLNHDAMYWYRQDPGQGLRLIYYSQIVNDFQKGDIAEGYSVSREKKESFPLTVTSAQKNPTAFYLCASSIGISEQFFGPGTRLTVL.

This clonotype was counted only a few times. V gene TRBV6-9 combines with J gene TRBJ2-2; 7 nucleotides align to TRBD2. Unmatched junction bases numbered 12, after V lost 2 bases and J lost 3 bases. The CDR3 is 18 residues long. Germline values: CDR1 MNHGY, CDR2 SVAAGI. CDR3: CASSYPSKQGGYTGELFF. CDR3 nucleotide sequence: TGTGCCAGCAGTTATCCCTCAAAGCAGGGAGGGTACACCGGGGAGCTGTTTTTT.

V is TRBV5-1 and J is TRBJ1-1; D unclear. The CDR3 runs 15 residues. V was cut by 0 bases and J by 1 base, with 10 bases left in between. Looked up from germline, CDR1 is SGHRS and CDR2 is YFSETQ. CDR3 nucleotides: TGCGCCAGCAGCTTGGATTGGCCAGGGAACACTGAAGCTTTCTTT. Its protein is CASSLDWPGNTEAFF.

This clonotype showed up just a few times. This chain joins TRBV12-3 or TRBV12-4 and TRBJ2-1, with 8 bases lining up with TRBD2. This CDR3 is 17 amino acids long. The V segment lost 5 bases and the J segment 4 bases; nucleotides outside the gene matches: 13. In DNA, the CDR3 is TGTGCCAGCAGTCGTCCCGGGACTAGTGCCCAGTACAATGAGCAGTTCTTC. Residues: CASSRPGTSAQYNEQFF.

This clonotype was seen ten or more times. The chain links TRBV29-1 to TRBJ2-7; D unclear. Germline CDR1 SQVTM, CDR2 ANQGSEA. The CDR3 loop spans 11 amino acids. Deletions cut 3 bases from V and 6 bases from J, with 9 bases between. The CDR3, as DNA: TGCAGCGTTGATCGGGCAGCCGAGCAGTACTTC. Protein product: CSVDRAAEQYF.

The chain has TRBV7-2 and TRBJ2-7; D uncertain. The CDR3 covers 15 residues. V was cut by 0 bases and J by 0 bases, with 9 bases left in between. The germline CDR1 and CDR2 sequences are SGHTA and FQGNSA. CDR3 nucleotide sequence: TGTGCCAGCAGCTTAGCACGGGTATCCTCCTACGAGCAGTACTTC. Protein sequence: CASSLARVSSYEQYF.

This chain uses TRBV10-3 with TRBJ2-7; D possibly corresponds to TRBD2 (5 bases). Per the germline V gene, CDR1 is ENHRY and CDR2 is SYGVKD. The CDR3 covers 13 residues. V was trimmed by 7 bases and J by 9 bases, leaving 19 bases between them. The CDR3 protein is CAITPGNQDAQYF. CDR3 nucleotides: TGTGCCATCACCCCGGGGAATCAGGACGCGCAGTACTTC.

The chain links TRBV12-3 or TRBV12-4 to TRBJ1-2; TRBD1 matches at 8 bases. The CDR3 is 15 amino acids. Unmatched junction bases numbered 11, after V lost 3 bases and J lost 8 bases. CDR3 protein: CASSFRGQTTWGYTF. CDR3 bases: TGTGCCAGCAGTTTCAGGGGGCAAACTACTTGGGGCTACACCTTC.

Here the CDR3 reads CAWSRSSGSNEQFF. CDR3 nucleotide sequence: TGTGCCTGGAGTAGATCTAGCGGTTCGAATGAGCAGTTCTTC. The J gene is TRBJ2-1, the V gene TRBV30; TRBD2 matches at 7 bases. Germline V gene lookup returns CDR1 GTSNPN and CDR2 SVGIG (reference sequence). The length of the CDR3 is 14 residues. V was pared by 2 bases and J by 7 bases, with 8 bases of the junction left unmatched.